This TCR beta chain was documented in a study of siplizumab effects on memory and regulatory T cells. Study-level points and caveats: The alloreactive clones that mapped to unstimulated subsets made up only a minor fraction.

Here immunoSEQ multiplex PCR was the method, and the copy in TCRdb shows in-frame clones only, minus some. This table holds 100,000 or so clones, 85% to 95% found once. Looked up from germline, CDR1 is SQVTM and CDR2 is ANQGSEA. The CDR3 loop spans 11 amino acids. Trimming took 5 bases from V and 4 from J, leaving 9 bases between them. Concerning this clone itself: Its antigen remains unidentified.

What was sequenced was CD4+ T cells sorted from blood. The sequence derives from a human donor in good health. The V and J genes are TRBV29-1 and TRBJ2-7; D call uncertain. The CDR3 here is CSVFWGYEQYF. The DNA for the CDR3 is TGCAGCGTTTTCTGGGGTTACGAGCAGTACTTC.